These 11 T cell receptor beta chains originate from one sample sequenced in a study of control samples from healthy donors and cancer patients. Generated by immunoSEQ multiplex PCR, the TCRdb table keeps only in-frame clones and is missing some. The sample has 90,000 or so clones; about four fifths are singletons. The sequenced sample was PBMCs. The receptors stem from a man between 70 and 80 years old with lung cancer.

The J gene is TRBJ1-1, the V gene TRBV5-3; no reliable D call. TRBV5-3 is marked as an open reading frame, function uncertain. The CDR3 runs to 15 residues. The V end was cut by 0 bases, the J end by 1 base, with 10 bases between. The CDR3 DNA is TGTGCCAGAAGCTTGGCCGAGGTGGGGAACACTGAAGCTTTCTTT. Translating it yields CARSLAEVGNTEAFF.

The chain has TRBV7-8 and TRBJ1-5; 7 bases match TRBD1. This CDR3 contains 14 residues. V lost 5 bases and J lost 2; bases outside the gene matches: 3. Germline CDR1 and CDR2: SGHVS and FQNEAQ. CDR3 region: CASSVGTGNQPQHF. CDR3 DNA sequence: TGTGCCAGCAGCGTAGGGACAGGCAATCAGCCCCAGCATTTT.

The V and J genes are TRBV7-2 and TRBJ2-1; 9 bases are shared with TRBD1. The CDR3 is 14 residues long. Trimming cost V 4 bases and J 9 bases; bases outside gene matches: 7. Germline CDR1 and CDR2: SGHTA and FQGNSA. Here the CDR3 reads CASSSYRGRSEQFF. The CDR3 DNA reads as TGTGCCAGCAGCTCCTACAGGGGGCGTAGTGAGCAGTTCTTC.

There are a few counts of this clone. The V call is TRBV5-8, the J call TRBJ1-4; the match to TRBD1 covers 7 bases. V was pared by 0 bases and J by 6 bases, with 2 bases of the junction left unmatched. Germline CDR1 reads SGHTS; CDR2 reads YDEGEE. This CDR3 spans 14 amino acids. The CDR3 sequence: CASSLDRGDEKLFF. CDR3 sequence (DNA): TGTGCCAGCAGCTTGGACAGGGGTGATGAAAAACTGTTTTTT.

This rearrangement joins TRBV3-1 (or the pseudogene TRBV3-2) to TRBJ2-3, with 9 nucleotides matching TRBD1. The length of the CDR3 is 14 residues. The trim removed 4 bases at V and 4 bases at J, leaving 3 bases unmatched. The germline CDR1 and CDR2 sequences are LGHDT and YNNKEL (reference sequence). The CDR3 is CASSRQGGPDTQYF. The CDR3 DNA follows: TGTGCCAGCAGCCGACAGGGGGGTCCAGATACGCAGTATTTT.

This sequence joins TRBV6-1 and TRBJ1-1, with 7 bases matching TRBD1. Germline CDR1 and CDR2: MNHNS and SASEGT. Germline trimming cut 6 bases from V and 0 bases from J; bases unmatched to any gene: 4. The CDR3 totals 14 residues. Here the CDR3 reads CASSQTGLNTEAFF. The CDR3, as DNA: TGTGCCAGCAGCCAGACAGGGTTGAACACTGAAGCTTTCTTT.

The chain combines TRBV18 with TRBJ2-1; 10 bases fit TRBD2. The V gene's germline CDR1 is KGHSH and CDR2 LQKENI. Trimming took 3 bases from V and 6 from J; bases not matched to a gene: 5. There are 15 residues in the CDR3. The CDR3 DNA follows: TGTGCCAGCTCACCGGATAGCGGGGGGCTCAATGAGCAGTTCTTC. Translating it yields CASSPDSGGLNEQFF.

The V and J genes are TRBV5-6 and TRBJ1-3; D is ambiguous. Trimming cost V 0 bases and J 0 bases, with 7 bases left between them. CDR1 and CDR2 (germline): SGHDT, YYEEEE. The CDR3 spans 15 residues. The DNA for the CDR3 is TGTGCCAGCAGCTTGGGGGCAGCCTCTGGAAACACCATATATTTT. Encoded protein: CASSLGAASGNTIYF.

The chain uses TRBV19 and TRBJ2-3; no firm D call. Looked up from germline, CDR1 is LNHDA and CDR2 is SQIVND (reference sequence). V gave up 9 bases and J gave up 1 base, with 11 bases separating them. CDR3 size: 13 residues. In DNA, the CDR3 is TGTGCCAGCGTACCGCGAGGCACAGATACGCAGTATTTT. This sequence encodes CASVPRGTDTQYF.

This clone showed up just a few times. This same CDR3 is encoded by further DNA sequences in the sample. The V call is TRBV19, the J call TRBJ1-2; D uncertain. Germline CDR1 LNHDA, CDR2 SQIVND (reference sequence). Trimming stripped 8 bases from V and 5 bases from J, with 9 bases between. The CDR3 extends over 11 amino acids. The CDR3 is CASSFTYGYTF. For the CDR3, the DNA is TGTGCCAGTTCCTTTACGTATGGCTACACCTTC.

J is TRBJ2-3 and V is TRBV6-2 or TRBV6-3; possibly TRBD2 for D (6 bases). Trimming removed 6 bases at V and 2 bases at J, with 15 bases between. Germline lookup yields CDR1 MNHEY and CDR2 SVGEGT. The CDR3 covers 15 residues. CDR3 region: CASSPGLLSTDTQYF. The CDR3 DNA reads TGTGCCAGCAGCCCGGGACTCCTCTCCACAGATACGCAGTATTTT.